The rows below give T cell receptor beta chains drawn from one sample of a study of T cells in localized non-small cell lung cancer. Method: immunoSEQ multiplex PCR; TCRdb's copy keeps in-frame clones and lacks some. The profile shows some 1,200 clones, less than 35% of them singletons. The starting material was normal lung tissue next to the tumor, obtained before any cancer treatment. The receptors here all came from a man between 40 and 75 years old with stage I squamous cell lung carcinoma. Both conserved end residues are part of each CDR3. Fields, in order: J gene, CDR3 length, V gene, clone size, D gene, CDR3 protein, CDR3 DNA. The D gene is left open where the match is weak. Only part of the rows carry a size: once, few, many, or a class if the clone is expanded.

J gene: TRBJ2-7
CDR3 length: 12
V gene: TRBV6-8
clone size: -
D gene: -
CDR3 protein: CASSHRGYEQYF
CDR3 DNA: TGTGCCAGCAGCCACCGGGGCTACGAGCAGTACTTC

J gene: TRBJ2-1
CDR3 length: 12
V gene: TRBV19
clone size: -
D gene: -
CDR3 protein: CASSIGGVEVIF
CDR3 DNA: TGTGCCAGTAGTATAGGGGGGGTGGAAGTGATCTTC

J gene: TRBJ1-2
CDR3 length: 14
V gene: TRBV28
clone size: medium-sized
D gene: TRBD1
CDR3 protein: CASSRGQGRDGYTF
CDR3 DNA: TGTGCCAGCAGTCGCGGACAGGGCCGGGATGGCTACACCTTC

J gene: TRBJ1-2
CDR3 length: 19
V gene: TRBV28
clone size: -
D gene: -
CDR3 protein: CASSFLPQLRANMIYGYTF
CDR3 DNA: TGTGCCAGCAGTTTTCTTCCGCAACTACGCGCTAATATGATCTATGGCTACACCTTC

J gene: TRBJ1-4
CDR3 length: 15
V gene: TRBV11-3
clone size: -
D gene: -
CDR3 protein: CASSDLGAANEKLFF
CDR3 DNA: TGTGCCAGCAGCGACCTTGGGGCGGCTAATGAAAAACTGTTTTTT

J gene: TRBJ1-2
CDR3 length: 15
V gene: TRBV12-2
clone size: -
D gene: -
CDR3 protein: CASRLEGEGFYGYTF
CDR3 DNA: TGTGCAAGTCGCTTAGAGGGGGAGGGCTTCTATGGCTACACCTTC

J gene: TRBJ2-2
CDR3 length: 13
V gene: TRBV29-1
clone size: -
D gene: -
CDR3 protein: CSVGQKNTGELFF
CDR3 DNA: TGCAGCGTTGGGCAAAAAAACACCGGGGAGCTGTTTTTT

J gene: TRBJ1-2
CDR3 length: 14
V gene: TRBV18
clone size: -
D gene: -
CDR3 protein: CASSPNQGGYGYTF
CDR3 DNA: TGTGCCAGCTCACCGAACCAGGGAGGCTATGGCTACACCTTC

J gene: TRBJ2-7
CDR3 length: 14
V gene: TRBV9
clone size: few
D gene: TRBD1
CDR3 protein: CASSGTGALYEQYF
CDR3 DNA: TGTGCCAGCAGCGGGACAGGGGCCCTCTACGAGCAGTACTTC

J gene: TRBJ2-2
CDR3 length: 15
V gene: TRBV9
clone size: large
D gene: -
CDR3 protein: CASSVGLANTGELFF
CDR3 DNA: TGTGCCAGCAGCGTAGGACTAGCGAACACCGGGGAGCTGTTTTTT

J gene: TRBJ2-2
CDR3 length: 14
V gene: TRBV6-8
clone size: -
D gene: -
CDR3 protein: CASSILGDTGELFF
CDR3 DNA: TGTGCCAGCAGCATACTAGGGGACACCGGGGAGCTGTTTTTT

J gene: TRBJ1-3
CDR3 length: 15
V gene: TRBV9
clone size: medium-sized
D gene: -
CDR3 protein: CASSVAGTPGNTIYF
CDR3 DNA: TGTGCCAGCAGCGTTGCAGGGACACCTGGAAACACCATATATTTT

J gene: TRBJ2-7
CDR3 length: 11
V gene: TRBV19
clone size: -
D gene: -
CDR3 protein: CASSGWDEQYF
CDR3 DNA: TGTGCCAGTAGTGGGTGGGACGAGCAGTACTTC

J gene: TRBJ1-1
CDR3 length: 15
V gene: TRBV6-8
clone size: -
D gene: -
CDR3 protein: CASNPWGTSNTEAFF
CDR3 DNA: TGTGCCAGCAATCCATGGGGGACTTCGAACACTGAAGCTTTCTTT

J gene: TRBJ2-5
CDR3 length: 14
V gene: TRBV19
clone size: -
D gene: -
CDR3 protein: CASSKRDAQETQYF
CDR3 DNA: TGTGCCAGTAGTAAGAGGGACGCACAAGAGACCCAGTACTTC

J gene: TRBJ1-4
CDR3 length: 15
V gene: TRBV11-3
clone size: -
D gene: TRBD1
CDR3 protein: CASSLQTGGREKLFF
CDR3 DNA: TGTGCCAGCAGCCTGCAAACAGGGGGTCGAGAAAAACTGTTTTTT

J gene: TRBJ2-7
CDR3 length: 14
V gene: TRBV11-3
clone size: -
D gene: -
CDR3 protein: CASSPGPGTYEQYF
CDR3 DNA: TGTGCCAGCAGCCCTGGACCGGGGACCTACGAGCAGTACTTC

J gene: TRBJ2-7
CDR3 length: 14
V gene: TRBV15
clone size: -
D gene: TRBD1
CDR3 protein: CATSKSQGADEQYF
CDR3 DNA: TGTGCCACCAGCAAGTCACAGGGGGCCGACGAGCAGTACTTC

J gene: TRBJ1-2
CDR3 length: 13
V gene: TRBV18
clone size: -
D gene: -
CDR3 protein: CASSPETGRDYTF
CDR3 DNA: TGTGCCAGCTCACCCGAGACCGGACGGGACTACACCTTC

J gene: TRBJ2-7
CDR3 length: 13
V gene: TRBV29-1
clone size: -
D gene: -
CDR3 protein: CSVDGSGAYEQYF
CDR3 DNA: TGCAGCGTTGATGGTAGCGGTGCCTACGAGCAGTACTTC

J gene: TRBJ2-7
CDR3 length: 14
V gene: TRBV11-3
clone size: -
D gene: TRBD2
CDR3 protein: CASSPSGGAYEQYF
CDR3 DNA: TGTGCCAGCAGCCCCAGCGGGGGGGCCTACGAGCAGTACTTC

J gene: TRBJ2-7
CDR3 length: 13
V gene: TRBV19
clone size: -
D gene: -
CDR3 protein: CASSLGPIYEQYF
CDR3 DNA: TGTGCCAGTAGTCTCGGACCTATCTACGAGCAGTACTTC

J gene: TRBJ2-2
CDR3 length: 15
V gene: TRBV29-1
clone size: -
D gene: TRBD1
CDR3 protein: CSVSTGTGATGELFF
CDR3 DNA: TGCAGCGTTTCTACGGGGACAGGGGCGACCGGGGAGCTGTTTTTT

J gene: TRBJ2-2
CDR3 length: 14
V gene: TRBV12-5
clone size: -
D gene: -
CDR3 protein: CASSAGPNTGELFF
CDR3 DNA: TGTGCCAGCTCGGCGGGGCCCAACACCGGGGAGCTGTTTTTT

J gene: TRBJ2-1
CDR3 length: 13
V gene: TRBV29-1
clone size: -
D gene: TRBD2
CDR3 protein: CSVEGLAGGEQFF
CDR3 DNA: TGCAGCGTTGAGGGACTAGCGGGGGGTGAGCAGTTCTTC

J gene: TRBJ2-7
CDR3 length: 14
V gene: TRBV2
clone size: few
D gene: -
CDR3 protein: CASRAGTTYYEQYF
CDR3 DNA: TGTGCCAGCAGGGCGGGGACAACCTACTACGAGCAGTACTTC

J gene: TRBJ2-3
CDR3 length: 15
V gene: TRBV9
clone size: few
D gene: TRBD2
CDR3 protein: CASSRLAGSTDTQYF
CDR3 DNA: TGTGCCAGCAGCCGACTAGCGGGGAGCACAGATACGCAGTATTTT

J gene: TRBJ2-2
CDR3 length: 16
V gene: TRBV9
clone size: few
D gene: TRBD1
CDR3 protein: CASSVATGLRTGELFF
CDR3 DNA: TGTGCCAGCAGCGTAGCGACAGGGCTGAGGACCGGGGAGCTGTTTTTT

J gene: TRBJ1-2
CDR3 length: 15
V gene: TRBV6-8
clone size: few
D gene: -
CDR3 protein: CASSYSRGSRWGYTF
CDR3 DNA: TGTGCCAGCAGTTACTCCCGGGGAAGTCGTTGGGGCTACACCTTC

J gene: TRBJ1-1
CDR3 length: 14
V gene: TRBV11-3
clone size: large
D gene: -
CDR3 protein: CASSWGTGNTEAFF
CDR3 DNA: TGTGCCAGCAGCTGGGGTACAGGGAACACTGAAGCTTTCTTT

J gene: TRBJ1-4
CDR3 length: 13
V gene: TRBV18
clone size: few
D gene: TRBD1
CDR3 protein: CASSPSGQGGLFF
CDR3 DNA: TGTGCCAGCTCACCATCCGGACAGGGAGGACTGTTTTTT

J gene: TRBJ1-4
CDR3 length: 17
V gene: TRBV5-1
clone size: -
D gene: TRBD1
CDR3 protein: CASSFGQGALANEKLFF
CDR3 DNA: TGCGCCAGCAGCTTCGGACAGGGAGCTTTGGCTAATGAAAAACTGTTTTTT

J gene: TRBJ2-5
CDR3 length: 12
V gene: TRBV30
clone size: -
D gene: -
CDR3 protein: CAWSAKKETQYF
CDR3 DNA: TGTGCCTGGAGTGCCAAGAAAGAGACCCAGTACTTC

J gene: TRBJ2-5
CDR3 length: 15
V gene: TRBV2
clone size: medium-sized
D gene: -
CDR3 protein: CASIYPSGLRETQYF
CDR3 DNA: TGTGCCAGCATTTACCCATCAGGGCTAAGAGAGACCCAGTACTTC

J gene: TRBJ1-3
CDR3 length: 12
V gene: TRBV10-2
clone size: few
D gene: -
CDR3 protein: CASSFSPVPIYF
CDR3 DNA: TGCGCCAGCAGTTTTTCCCCTGTCCCCATATATTTT

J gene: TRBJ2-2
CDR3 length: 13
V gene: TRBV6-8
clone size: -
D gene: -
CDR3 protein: CASTQETTGELFF
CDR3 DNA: TGTGCCAGCACACAGGAGACCACCGGGGAGCTGTTTTTT

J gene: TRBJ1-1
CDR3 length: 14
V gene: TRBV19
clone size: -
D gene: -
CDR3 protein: CASSTGQGHPEAFF
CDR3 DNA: TGTGCCAGTAGTACGGGCCAGGGGCACCCTGAAGCTTTCTTT

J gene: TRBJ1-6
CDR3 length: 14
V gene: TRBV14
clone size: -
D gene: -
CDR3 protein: CASSRIEGNSPLHF
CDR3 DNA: TGTGCCAGCAGCCGGATTGAGGGGAATTCACCCCTCCACTTT

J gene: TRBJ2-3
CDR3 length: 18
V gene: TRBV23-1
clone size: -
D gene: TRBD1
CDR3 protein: CASSQFFWGTGDTDTQYF
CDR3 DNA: TGCGCCAGCAGTCAATTTTTTTGGGGGACAGGCGACACAGATACGCAGTATTTT

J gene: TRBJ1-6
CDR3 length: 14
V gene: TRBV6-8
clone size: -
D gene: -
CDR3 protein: CASIGLEANSPLHF
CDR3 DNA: TGTGCCAGCATAGGATTGGAAGCTAATTCACCCCTCCACTTT

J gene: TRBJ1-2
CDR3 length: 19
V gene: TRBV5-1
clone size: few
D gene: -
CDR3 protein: CASSLGVNNRDSSNYGYTF
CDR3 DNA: TGCGCCAGCAGCTTGGGTGTGAATAACCGGGACTCATCTAACTATGGCTACACCTTC

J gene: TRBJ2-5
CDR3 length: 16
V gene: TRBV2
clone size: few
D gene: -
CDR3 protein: CASSEALRGSQETQYF
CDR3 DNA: TGTGCCAGCAGTGAAGCGCTTCGAGGCAGCCAAGAGACCCAGTACTTC

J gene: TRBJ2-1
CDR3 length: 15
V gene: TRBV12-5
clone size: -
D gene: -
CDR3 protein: CASARGAGWDNEQFF
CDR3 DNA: TGTGCTAGTGCCCGAGGGGCGGGGTGGGACAATGAGCAGTTCTTC

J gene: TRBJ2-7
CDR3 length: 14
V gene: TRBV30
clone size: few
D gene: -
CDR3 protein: CAWERLTSSYEQYF
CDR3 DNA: TGTGCCTGGGAACGACTGACTAGCTCCTACGAGCAGTACTTC

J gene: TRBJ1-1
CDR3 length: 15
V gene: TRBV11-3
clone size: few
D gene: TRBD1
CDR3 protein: CASSSPYRGNTEAFF
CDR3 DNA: TGTGCCAGCAGCTCACCCTACAGGGGGAACACTGAAGCTTTCTTT